This entry lists 29 T cell receptor beta chains sequenced from one sample in a study of memory CD4+ T cells and cytomegalovirus serostatus. The sort gate was single viable CD3+CD4+CD8-CD45RO+ cells for memory CD4+ T cells. TCRdb's table, derived via immunoSEQ multiplex PCR, lists solely in-frame clones and lacks some. The data show roughly 50,000 clones, 82% seen once. The sample consisted of memory CD4+ T cells from blood. The receptors shown here come from an adult in good health and CMV-seronegative. Some clones in this sample may be carry-over from other donors' samples.

The genes are TRBV19 and TRBJ1-4, with TRBD1 as a possible D gene (5 bases). The CDR3 runs to 17 residues. Trimming pared 4 bases from V and 0 bases from J, leaving 15 bases between. Germline V gene lookup returns CDR1 LNHDA and CDR2 SQIVND (reference sequence). The CDR3 here is CASSTRGPGPTNEKLFF. The CDR3 region has the DNA TGTGCCAGTAGTACCCGGGGACCTGGCCCAACTAATGAAAAACTGTTTTTT. The entire variable domain, with the rest obtained from reference TRBV19 and TRBJ1-4, is as follows: DGGITQSPKYLFRKEGQNVTLSCEQNLNHDAMYWYRQDPGQGLRLIYYSQIVNDFQKGDIAEGYSVSREKKESFPLTVTSAQKNPTAFYLCASSTRGPGPTNEKLFFGSGTQLSVL.

The genes are TRBV5-6 and TRBJ2-1; the D gene is possibly TRBD2 (6 bases). V was trimmed by 0 bases and J by 10 bases, leaving 14 bases between them. This CDR3 has 14 amino acids. Germline lookup yields CDR1 SGHDT and CDR2 YYEEEE. The CDR3 spells CASSLAGTAREQFF. The CDR3 bases are TGTGCCAGCAGCTTGGCAGGGACTGCCCGGGAGCAGTTCTTC.

The genes are TRBV27 and TRBJ1-2; D perhaps matches TRBD1 (5 bases). V was shortened by 2 bases and J by 4 bases, with 17 bases between the two germline ends. The CDR3 runs 16 residues. Germline V lookup: CDR1 MNHEY, CDR2 SMNVEV (reference sequence). The CDR3 DNA is TGTGCCAGCAGTTTACTCCAGGGTCAACGTCCCTATGGCTACACCTTC. This sequence encodes CASSLLQGQRPYGYTF.

V and J are TRBV19 and TRBJ2-5, with D unclear. V dropped 1 base and J dropped 1 base, with 4 bases sitting between them. Per the germline V gene, CDR1 is LNHDA and CDR2 is SQIVND (reference sequence). CDR3 size: 13 residues. In DNA form, the CDR3 reads TGTGCCAGTAGTATAGGGTCCCAAGAGACCCAGTACTTC. Residues: CASSIGSQETQYF.

The chain carries TRBV7-2 and TRBJ2-1, with D perhaps matching TRBD2 (6 bases). In germline, CDR1 is SGHTA, CDR2 FQGNSA. V was trimmed by 1 base and J by 6 bases, leaving 10 bases between them. The CDR3 loop spans 14 amino acids. In DNA, the CDR3 is TGTGCCAGCAGCTTAGTGGGACTGATCAATGAGCAGTTCTTC. This gives the protein CASSLVGLINEQFF.

The chain couples TRBV28 to TRBJ2-4; D ambiguous. From germline, CDR1 is MDHEN and CDR2 SYDVKM. The CDR3 contains 14 residues. The germline V and J ends were trimmed by 5 bases and 0 bases, with 8 bases remaining between them. The CDR3 loop reads CASSRSLAKNIQYF. The CDR3 DNA reads TGTGCCAGCAGTCGCAGCCTAGCCAAAAACATTCAGTACTTC. Full variable domain (missing parts from reference TRBV28 and TRBJ2-4): DVKVTQSSRYLVKRTGEKVFLECVQDMDHENMFWYRQDPGLGLRLIYFSYDVKMKEKGDIPEGYSVSREKKERFSLILESASTNQTSMYLCASSRSLAKNIQYFGAGTRLSVL.

This chain joins TRBV10-3 and TRBJ1-1; D might be TRBD1 (6 bases). Germline V CDR1 and CDR2: ENHRY, SYGVKD. This CDR3 has 14 amino acids. Deletions cut 3 bases from V and 1 base from J, with 9 bases between. CDR3 residues: CAISEQGKNTEAFF. For the CDR3, the DNA is TGTGCCATCAGTGAACAGGGTAAGAACACTGAAGCTTTCTTT.

J is TRBJ2-3 and V is TRBV5-8, with 10 bases lining up with TRBD1. Germline loops: CDR1 SGHTS, CDR2 YDEGEE. The trim removed 3 bases at V and 4 bases at J, leaving 8 bases unmatched. The CDR3 is 16 amino acids. In DNA form, the CDR3 reads TGTGCCAGCAGCTCTCCGGGACAGGGGAATTCAGATACGCAGTATTTT. It is translated as CASSSPGQGNSDTQYF.

The chain has TRBV4-3 and TRBJ2-3; TRBD2 is a possible D gene (5 bases). The V end was cut by 0 bases, the J end by 1 base, with 8 bases between. CDR1 LGHNA and CDR2 YSLEER come from the germline V gene. This CDR3 region has 15 residues. The CDR3 protein is CASSQDLGGTDTQYF. CDR3 in DNA: TGCGCCAGCAGCCAAGATCTCGGGGGCACAGATACGCAGTATTTT.

This clone came up once. The CDR3 region is CASSYRPRGIGETQYF. Written as DNA, the CDR3 is TGTGCCAGCAGTTATCGCCCCCGCGGGATCGGGGAGACCCAGTACTTC. V usage is TRBV6-5 and J usage is TRBJ2-5, with D possibly TRBD2 on 6 matching bases. The ends were cut back, 3 bases at V and 5 bases at J, with 19 bases in the middle. The CDR3 is 16 amino acids. Germline CDR1 MNHEY, CDR2 SVGAGI.

V gene TRBV2 combines with J gene TRBJ2-3; 7 bases fit TRBD2. V was pared by 6 bases and J by 5 bases, with 11 bases of the junction left unmatched. This CDR3 contains 15 residues. Germline CDR1 is SNHLY and CDR2 is FYNNEI. CDR3 coding DNA: TGTGCCAGCAGGTTGCGGGAGACAGCAGGAGATACGCAGTATTTT. Its translation is CASRLRETAGDTQYF. Variable domain in full (rest from reference TRBV2 and TRBJ2-3): EPEVTQTPSHQVTQMGQEVILRCVPISNHLYFYWYRQILGQKVEFLVSFYNNEISEKSEIFDDQFSVERPDGSNFTLKIRSTKLEDSAMYFCASRLRETAGDTQYFGPGTRLTVL.

This clone was recorded a few times. The chain carries TRBV28 and TRBJ2-7; D unresolved. V shed 7 bases and J shed 0 bases, with 22 bases lying between them. This CDR3 is built from 17 residues. Germline values: CDR1 MDHEN, CDR2 SYDVKM. CDR3 bases: TGTGCCAGCACCCCTGGCAGTGGCGTTCTGGGCTCCTACGAGCAGTACTTC. Translation gives CASTPGSGVLGSYEQYF.

V is TRBV30 and J is TRBJ1-5; D is ambiguous. The CDR3 spans 13 residues. Looked up from germline, CDR1 is GTSNPN and CDR2 is SVGIG (reference sequence). Trimming took off 2 bases at V and 7 bases at J, with 12 bases between the two ends. In DNA, the CDR3 is TGTGCCTGGAGTCGGAGGGTCGGGCAGCCCCAGCATTTT. The encoded protein is CAWSRRVGQPQHF.

Turning to this clone: The sample contains more than one DNA sequence encoding this CDR3. The chain joins TRBV7-9 to TRBJ2-1; TRBD2 aligns across 7 bases. J was trimmed by 6 bases and V by 0 bases; bases with no gene match: 8. The CDR3 consists of 16 residues. CDR1 SEHNR and CDR2 FQNEAQ come from the germline V gene (reference sequence). The CDR3: CASSLAQPGRGNEQFF. The CDR3 coding sequence is TGTGCCAGCAGCTTAGCGCAACCGGGGAGGGGCAATGAGCAGTTCTTC.

This sequence joins TRBV28 and TRBJ2-7; no clear D. Deletions cut 3 bases from V and 4 bases from J, with 4 bases between. CDR3 length: 11 amino acids. The V gene's germline CDR1 is MDHEN and CDR2 SYDVKM. CDR3 in amino acids: CASSFRYEQYF. CDR3 coding DNA: TGTGCCAGCAGTTTTAGGTACGAGCAGTACTTC.

This sequence joins TRBV18 and TRBJ2-5; D might be TRBD2 (6 bases). This CDR3 is built from 16 residues. Germline CDR1 is KGHSH and CDR2 is LQKENI. Deletions cut 1 base from V and 5 bases from J, with 17 bases between. CDR3 loop: CASSPRGPEGSETQYF. The CDR3 DNA sequence: TGTGCCAGCTCACCACGGGGCCCGGAGGGCTCGGAGACCCAGTACTTC.

V usage is TRBV6-5 and J usage is TRBJ2-1; 9 positions agree with TRBD2. With 5 bases clipped from V and 3 bases from J, the junction kept 2 bases outside the gene matches. The CDR3 length is 14 residues. The germline CDR1 and CDR2 sequences are MNHEY and SVGAGI. The CDR3 nucleotides read TGTGCCAGCAGTCTAGCGGGGCGCTACAATGAGCAGTTCTTC. Its translation: CASSLAGRYNEQFF.

The chain links TRBV9 to TRBJ1-3; D gene uncertain. The CDR3 contains 16 residues. V lost 4 bases and J 5 bases, leaving 19 bases between the germline ends. Germline CDR1 is SGDLS and CDR2 is YYNGEE. The CDR3 loop reads CASSTQPTRPRNTIYF. CDR3 bases: TGTGCCAGCAGCACCCAACCGACGCGGCCTCGAAACACCATATATTTT.

This clone came up once. This chain links TRBV18 with TRBJ1-4, with D unclear. This CDR3 is 13 amino acids long. Trimming took off 3 bases at V and 5 bases at J, with 7 bases between the two ends. Germline V lookup: CDR1 KGHSH, CDR2 LQKENI. CDR3 DNA: TGTGCCAGCTCACCTCCAGTAAATGAAAAACTGTTTTTT. Translating gives CASSPPVNEKLFF.

In its sample, this clone was seen once. The chain uses TRBV5-8 and TRBJ2-7; D call uncertain. The CDR3 extends over 14 amino acids. Per the germline V gene, CDR1 is SGHTS and CDR2 is YDEGEE. The V end was cut by 4 bases, the J end by 2 bases, with 13 bases between. CDR3 protein: CASSPTALAYEQYF. CDR3 nucleotides: TGTGCCAGCAGCCCAACAGCTCTGGCCTACGAGCAGTACTTC.

This clone occurred once. The chain carries TRBV11-2 and TRBJ2-5, with 7 bases that match TRBD1. The CDR3 is 13 amino acids. Unmatched junction bases numbered 4, after V lost 5 bases and J lost 4 bases. CDR1 is SGHAT, CDR2 FQNNGV, per germline. The chain's CDR3 is CASSPDRAETQYF. CDR3 in DNA: TGTGCCAGCAGCCCCGACAGGGCAGAGACCCAGTACTTC.

The chain employs TRBV30 and TRBJ1-3; D call uncertain. V was pared by 0 bases and J by 3 bases, with 6 bases between. CDR1 is GTSNPN and CDR2 is SVGIG in the germline V gene (reference sequence). The CDR3 runs 13 residues. CDR3 sequence reads: CAWSVIVGNTIYF. The CDR3 DNA sequence: TGTGCCTGGAGTGTGATCGTTGGAAACACCATATATTTT.

This clone has a handful of counts. The chain has TRBV29-1 and TRBJ1-1, with no clear D. The germline V and J ends were trimmed by 2 bases and 4 bases, with 11 bases remaining between them. Germline CDR1 and CDR2: SQVTM and ANQGSEA. The CDR3 is 13 amino acids. CDR3 region: CSVEREKGTEAFF. The DNA of the CDR3 is TGCAGCGTTGAAAGGGAAAAGGGCACTGAAGCTTTCTTT. Complete variable domain (other parts from reference TRBV29-1 and TRBJ1-1): SAVISQKPSRDICQRGTSLTIQCQVDSQVTMMFWYRQQPGQSLTLIATANQGSEATYESGFVIDKFPISRPNLTFSTLTVSNMSPEDSSIYLCSVEREKGTEAFFGQGTRLTVV.

J is TRBJ1-4 and V is TRBV7-9; D is unclear. This CDR3 has 15 amino acids. Germline V gene sequence: CDR1 SEHNR, CDR2 FQNEAQ (reference sequence). Trimming removed 1 base at V and 3 bases at J, with 9 bases between. The CDR3 DNA is TGTGCCAGCAGCTTAGAGGGTCGGGCTAATGAAAAACTGTTTTTT. As protein: CASSLEGRANEKLFF. Full variable domain (remainder filled in from reference TRBV7-9 and TRBJ1-4): DTGVSQNPRHKITKRGQNVTFRCDPISEHNRLYWYRQTLGQGPEFLTYFQNEAQLEKSRLLSDRFSAERPKGSFSTLEIQRTEQGDSAMYLCASSLEGRANEKLFFGSGTQLSVL.

This chain uses TRBV12-5 with TRBJ1-1; no clear D. CDR1 and CDR2 (germline): LGHNT, FRNRAP. Trimming took 9 bases from V and 1 from J, leaving 12 bases between them. The CDR3 is made up of 13 amino acids. In nucleotides, the CDR3 is TGTGCTAGCCAGATCCGGGGGAACACTGAAGCTTTCTTT. Translating gives CASQIRGNTEAFF.

The rearrangement joins TRBV30 to TRBJ2-1; 13 bases align to TRBD2. The CDR3 extends over 16 amino acids. J gave up 5 bases and V 3 bases, and 7 bases lay outside the gene matches. Germline V lookup: CDR1 GTSNPN, CDR2 SVGIG (reference sequence). The CDR3 DNA sequence: TGTGCCTGGAGAGCCCTGGGACTAGCGGGAAACAATGAGCAGTTCTTC. Translation: CAWRALGLAGNNEQFF. Using reference TRBV30 and TRBJ2-1 for the parts outside the CDR3, the full variable domain is SQTIHQWPATLVQPVGSPLSLECTVEGTSNPNLYWYRQAAGRGLQLLFYSVGIGQISSEVPQNLSASRPQDRQFILSSKKLLLSDSGFYLCAWRALGLAGNNEQFFGPGTRLTVL.

This rearrangement joins TRBV28 to TRBJ1-4, with a weak D call TRBD1 (5 bases). The V end was cut by 6 bases, the J end by 0 bases, with 17 bases between. The germline V gene has CDR1 MDHEN and CDR2 SYDVKM. The CDR3 loop spans 17 amino acids. The CDR3 coding sequence is TGTGCCAGCAGGAGCAGTGAGGGGATTTCAACTAATGAAAAACTGTTTTTT. Translated, it gives CASRSSEGISTNEKLFF.

The J gene is TRBJ1-1, the V gene TRBV29-1, with TRBD1 as a possible D gene (6 bases). Looked up from germline, CDR1 is SQVTM and CDR2 is ANQGSEA. This CDR3 spans 11 amino acids. The V end was cut by 7 bases, the J end by 6 bases, with 12 bases between. CDR3 sequence: CSAMTGSEAFF. The CDR3 DNA sequence: TGCAGCGCTATGACAGGTTCTGAAGCTTTCTTT.

The chain combines TRBV11-3 with TRBJ2-3; D might be TRBD1 (5 bases). The CDR3 sequence is 12 residues long. The V and J ends lost 4 bases and 6 bases respectively, with 8 bases between them. Germline V gene data show CDR1 as SGHNT and CDR2 as YENEEA. The CDR3 loop is CASSSDSDTQYF. The CDR3 nucleotides read TGTGCCAGCAGCTCCGACAGCGATACGCAGTATTTT.